This TCR beta chain was recovered during a study of shared clonotypes between healthy human individuals. The CDR3 loop spans 11 amino acids. Trimming removed 4 bases at V and 5 bases at J, with 5 bases between. Germline CDR1 reads SEHNR; CDR2 reads FQNEAQ (reference sequence). The data were produced by immunoSEQ multiplex PCR, yet TCRdb's version contains in-frame clones alone and is incomplete. There are roughly 1 million clones in the sample; more than 65% occur only once, and about 1.5% lies in the top ten. The table lists this clone with a count of one. Antigen: not known. This sample also contains other DNA sequences that code for the same CDR3. Study observations and caveats: Sorted-subset sequencing, rarefaction showed, was incomplete despite large depth.

The sequence came from a man between 18 and 35 years old in good health. The chain links TRBV7-9 to TRBJ2-5, with D unclear. Sequencing was performed on memory CD4+ T cells sorted from blood. Subset indicated: CD45RA-negative fraction. CDR3 protein: CASSSGETQYF. In DNA form, the CDR3 reads TGTGCCAGCAGCTCGGGTGAGACCCAGTACTTC.